The present T cell receptor (beta chain) was sequenced within a study of beta chain features in type 1 diabetes. Study-wide findings and caveats: Type 1 diabetes patients showed a moderate but significant shortening of TCRB CDR3s in all four CD4+ subsets. The naive, central memory and Treg TCRB repertoires of patients appeared to be more similar to one another than those of healthy donors. Patients with type 1 diabetes showed fewer VDJ junction insertions and more deletions.

This clone occurred a few times. Its cognate antigen is unknown. The J segment lost 1 base and the V segment lost 3 bases, leaving 9 bases of the junction unmatched. CDR3 length: 18 residues. The germline V gene encodes CDR1 LGHNT and CDR2 FRNRAP. Via the markers CD45RO/CCR7/CD25/CD127/CD95/CD27, stem cell-like memory, regulatory, central memory and naive CD4+ cells were sorted. Since all of the isolated RNA was reverse transcribed, expressed TCRB transcripts were what got sequenced. Assay used: immunoSEQ multiplex PCR; TCRdb lists only in-frame clones, some missing. The table records about 320,000 clones, about 14% of them present only once.

V and J are TRBV12-5 and TRBJ2-6, with 7 bases lining up with TRBD1. The clonotype comes from a man aged 25 to 45 in good health. Sequenced input: central memory CD4+ T cells from blood. In DNA, the CDR3 is TGTGCTAGTGGTTTCCGACAGGGAAAGACTTCTGGGGCCAACGTCCTGACTTTC. This codes for CASGFRQGKTSGANVLTF.